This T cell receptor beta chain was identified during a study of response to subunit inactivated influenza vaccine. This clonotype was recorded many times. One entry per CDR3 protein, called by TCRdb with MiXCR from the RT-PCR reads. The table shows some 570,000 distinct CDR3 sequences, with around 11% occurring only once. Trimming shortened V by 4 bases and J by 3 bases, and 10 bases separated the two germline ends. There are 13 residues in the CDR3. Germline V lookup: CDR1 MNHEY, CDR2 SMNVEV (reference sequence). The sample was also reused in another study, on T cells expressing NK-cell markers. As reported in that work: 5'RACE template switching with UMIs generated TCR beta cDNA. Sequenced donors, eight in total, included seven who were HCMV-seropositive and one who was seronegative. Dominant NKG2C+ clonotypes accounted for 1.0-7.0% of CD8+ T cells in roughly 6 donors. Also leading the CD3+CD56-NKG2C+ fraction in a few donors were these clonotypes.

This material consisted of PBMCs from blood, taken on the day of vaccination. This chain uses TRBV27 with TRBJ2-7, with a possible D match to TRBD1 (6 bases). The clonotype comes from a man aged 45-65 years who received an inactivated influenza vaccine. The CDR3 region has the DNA TGTGCCAGCAGTTACGGGACATTCTACGAGCAGTACTTC. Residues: CASSYGTFYEQYF.